This entry lists 30 T cell receptor beta chains sequenced from one sample in a study of control samples from healthy donors and cancer patients. Repertoires were generated with immunoSEQ multiplex PCR, while TCRdb's copy carries only in-frame clones and drops some. Of about 120,000 clones listed, approximately 88% are singletons. Sequencing input: blood. These receptors were taken from a man aged 40-49 years in good health.

V usage is TRBV6-5 and J usage is TRBJ2-1, with a weak D call TRBD1 (6 bases). The V end lost 0 bases, the J end lost 4 bases, and 13 bases lay between the germline ends. Germline-derived CDR1 and CDR2 are MNHEY and SVGAGI. The CDR3 totals 16 residues. CDR3 region: CASSYSTGMRYNEQFF. CDR3 DNA: TGTGCCAGCAGTTACTCGACAGGAATGAGGTACAATGAGCAGTTCTTC.

The chain uses TRBV7-9 and TRBJ2-5, with a possible D match to TRBD1 (6 bases). V lost 4 bases and J lost 5, with 26 bases in between. The CDR3 covers 18 residues. Germline loops: CDR1 SEHNR, CDR2 FQNEAQ (reference sequence). This CDR3 reads CASSSGQQSRFSPETQYF. Written as DNA, the CDR3 is TGTGCCAGCAGCTCGGGACAACAATCGCGATTTTCCCCGGAGACCCAGTACTTC. The entire variable domain, with the rest obtained from reference TRBV7-9 and TRBJ2-5, is as follows: DTGVSQNPRHKITKRGQNVTFRCDPISEHNRLYWYRQTLGQGPEFLTYFQNEAQLEKSRLLSDRFSAERPKGSFSTLEIQRTEQGDSAMYLCASSSGQQSRFSPETQYFGPGTRLLVL.

Here the CDR3 DNA reads TGTGCCAGCAGTCTTCCGGGACCCCCTCGCCTTAGCAATCAGCCCCAGCATTTT. Encoded protein: CASSLPGPPRLSNQPQHF. This chain connects TRBV28 to TRBJ1-5, with D tentatively TRBD1 (5 bases). This CDR3 comprises 18 residues. V shed 5 bases and J shed 0 bases, with 20 bases lying between them. Per the germline V gene, CDR1 is MDHEN and CDR2 is SYDVKM.

Here the CDR3 reads CASSAAGSKSPLHF. Here the CDR3 DNA reads TGTGCCAGCAGTGCGGCAGGGTCAAAGTCACCCCTCCACTTT. The chain combines TRBV2 with TRBJ1-6; a possible D gene is TRBD1 (5 bases). Per germline, CDR1 SNHLY and CDR2 FYNNEI. This CDR3 has 14 amino acids. V was pared by 4 bases and J by 10 bases, with 14 bases between.

This clone was seen only once. This sequence joins TRBV6-4 and TRBJ1-5; 7 nucleotides agree with TRBD1. Germline loops: CDR1 MRHNA, CDR2 SNTAGT. V shed 2 bases, J shed 11 bases, and the junction held 18 bases outside the gene matches. This CDR3 spans 17 amino acids. DNA for the CDR3: TGTGCCAGCAGTGACACACGGCCGGGACAGCCGGTCGAGGCCCAGCATTTT. It is translated as CASSDTRPGQPVEAQHF.

The J gene is TRBJ2-5, the V gene TRBV2, with 7 bases lining up with TRBD1. Germline V CDR1 and CDR2: SNHLY, FYNNEI. V lost 8 bases, J lost 5 bases, and 11 bases stayed unmatched. The length of the CDR3 is 14 residues. CDR3 coding DNA: TGTGCCAGCCGCGCGACCGTGACAGGGGAGACCCAGTACTTC. It codes for CASRATVTGETQYF.

The chain uses TRBV30 and TRBJ2-1; D gene uncertain. Per germline, CDR1 GTSNPN and CDR2 SVGIG (reference sequence). This CDR3 region has 13 residues. Trimming removed 0 bases at V and 6 bases at J, with 9 bases between. In DNA form, the CDR3 reads TGTGCCTGGAGTGTATCTCTGGCCAATGAGCAGTTCTTC. It yields the protein CAWSVSLANEQFF.

The chain is built from TRBV30 and TRBJ1-3; TRBD1 is a possible D gene (6 bases). V was trimmed by 8 bases and J by 5 bases, leaving 16 bases between them. The CDR3 is made up of 13 amino acids. Germline V lookup: CDR1 GTSNPN, CDR2 SVGIG (reference sequence). CDR3 residues: CAGSQGSRNTIYF. CDR3 DNA: TGTGCCGGGTCGCAGGGGTCGAGAAACACCATATATTTT.

The V and J genes are TRBV12-3 or TRBV12-4 and TRBJ2-5; D not resolved. The CDR3 contains 13 residues. Trimming stripped 5 bases from V and 5 bases from J, with 12 bases between. CDR3 sequence reads: CASSGPSSETQYF. The DNA for the CDR3 is TGTGCCAGCAGTGGGCCCTCATCGGAGACCCAGTACTTC.

The chain combines TRBV30 with TRBJ2-3; the match to TRBD1 covers 7 bases. The CDR3 contains 15 residues. Germline CDR1 and CDR2: GTSNPN and SVGIG (reference sequence). The V segment lost 2 bases and the J segment 2 bases; nucleotides outside the gene matches: 7. The CDR3 here is CAWSPDRRFTDTQYF. The CDR3 bases are TGTGCCTGGAGTCCGGACAGGCGATTCACAGATACGCAGTATTTT.

This chain links TRBV18 with TRBJ1-6, with 9 bases lining up with TRBD1. Losses at the gene ends were 3 bases for V and 7 bases for J; bases not matched to a gene: 4. The CDR3 contains 15 residues. Germline lookup yields CDR1 KGHSH and CDR2 LQKENI. The chain's CDR3 is CASSPSGTGNSPLHF. The CDR3 DNA is TGTGCCAGCTCACCTTCCGGGACAGGGAATTCACCCCTCCACTTT.

V usage is TRBV9 and J usage is TRBJ2-3; D may be TRBD2 (7 bases). Germline V CDR1 and CDR2: SGDLS, YYNGEE. The CDR3 consists of 15 residues. The V and J ends lost 3 bases and 5 bases respectively, with 16 bases between them. Here the CDR3 reads CASSDQRGGKDTQYF. The CDR3 DNA follows: TGTGCCAGCAGCGATCAAAGGGGGGGCAAAGATACGCAGTATTTT.

On this clone: Other nucleotide sequences from this sample produce the same CDR3. This sequence joins TRBV7-9 and TRBJ2-2; D might be TRBD2 (5 bases). Per the germline V gene, CDR1 is SEHNR and CDR2 is FQNEAQ (reference sequence). The CDR3 has 15 amino acids. Deletions cut 3 bases from V and 5 bases from J, with 13 bases between. CDR3 protein: CASSFRPRGTGELFF. The CDR3 DNA is TGTGCCAGCAGCTTCAGACCAAGAGGGACCGGGGAGCTGTTTTTT.

The chain employs TRBV7-2 and TRBJ2-7; 9 bases agree with TRBD2. Germline CDR1 reads SGHTA; CDR2 reads FQGNSA. There are 15 residues in the CDR3. V lost 5 bases and J lost 0; bases outside the gene matches: 5. The CDR3 is CASSLSGGSSYEQYF. CDR3 nucleotide sequence: TGTGCCAGCAGCCTTAGCGGGGGAAGCTCCTACGAGCAGTACTTC.

V gene TRBV6-2 or TRBV6-3 combines with J gene TRBJ1-2, with TRBD1 matching 8 bases. J gave up 3 bases and V 4 bases, and 4 bases lay outside the gene matches. The CDR3 spans 14 residues. Germline values: CDR1 MNHEY, CDR2 SVGEGT. This CDR3 is CASSFRGQDYGYTF. Written as DNA, the CDR3 is TGTGCCAGCAGTTTCAGGGGGCAGGACTATGGCTACACCTTC.

Written as DNA, the CDR3 is TGTGCCAGCACCCACCAGGGGGGGACTGAAGCTTTCTTT. Its translation is CASTHQGGTEAFF. The gene calls are TRBV6-6 and TRBJ1-1, with 7 bases that match TRBD1. Trimming took 7 bases from V and 5 from J; bases not matched to a gene: 7. The CDR3 spans 13 residues. Germline lookup yields CDR1 MNHNY and CDR2 SVGAGI (reference sequence).

The chain is built from TRBV6-6 and TRBJ2-5; TRBD2 matches 11 bases. J was trimmed by 3 bases and V by 6 bases; bases with no gene match: 6. CDR3 length equals 15 residues. Germline V CDR1 and CDR2: MNHNY, SVGAGI (reference sequence). In DNA, the CDR3 is TGTGCCAGCAGACTACCGACTAGCGGGGAAGAGACCCAGTACTTC. Protein sequence: CASRLPTSGEETQYF.

This clone was observed a handful of times. V is TRBV6-2 or TRBV6-3 and J is TRBJ1-2; D remains unclear. Germline CDR1 is MNHEY and CDR2 is SVGEGT. Trimming took 5 bases from V and 10 from J, leaving 14 bases between them. This CDR3 is 12 amino acids long. As DNA, the CDR3 is TGTGCCAGCAGTAGGTCCGAGTCAGCCTACACCTTC. Amino acids: CASSRSESAYTF.

The chain recombines TRBV6-5 with TRBJ2-7; 12 bases are shared with TRBD2. Germline-derived CDR1 and CDR2 are MNHEY and SVGAGI. The junction had 7 bases not matched to a gene; V was cut back by 8 bases and J by 2 bases. The CDR3 length is 15 residues. The CDR3 DNA sequence: TGTGCCAGCCGTAGGGCTAGCGGGGGGGCCTACGAGCAGTACTTC. This translates into CASRRASGGAYEQYF.

The chain links TRBV11-2 to TRBJ2-1; D perhaps matches TRBD1 (6 bases). CDR1 and CDR2 from the germline V gene are SGHAT and FQNNGV. With 5 bases removed from V and 3 bases from J, the gap between germline ends came to 17 bases. The CDR3 contains 16 residues. CDR3 nucleotide sequence: TGTGCCAGCAGCATCTCGTACAGGGTGGGCTACAATGAGCAGTTCTTC. It translates to CASSISYRVGYNEQFF.

This sequence joins TRBV30 and TRBJ1-5; D ambiguous. CDR3 length equals 14 residues. Germline V gene data show CDR1 as GTSNPN and CDR2 as SVGIG (reference sequence). Trimming removed 2 bases from V and 0 bases from J, with 8 bases in between. The CDR3 here is CAWSWRFSNQPQHF. For the CDR3, the DNA is TGTGCCTGGAGTTGGAGATTTAGCAATCAGCCCCAGCATTTT.

This chain joins TRBV12-3 or TRBV12-4 and TRBJ2-3; D is tentatively TRBD1 or TRBD2 (5 bases each). The CDR3 extends over 11 amino acids. The V and J ends lost 5 bases and 11 bases respectively, with 11 bases between them. CDR3 in DNA: TGTGCCAGCAGTGGGGACCGGGGGCAGTATTTT. Translated: CASSGDRGQYF.

This clone was seen more than once but under ten times. This sequence joins TRBV12-2 and TRBJ2-3; the table calls TRBD2, which could not be checked here. TRBV12-2 is noted as a pseudogene. The CDR3 runs to 18 residues. CDR3 residues: CASRPGLAGEHSTDTQYF. The CDR3 nucleotides read TGTGCAAGTCGTCCTGGACTAGCGGGGGAACATAGCACAGATACGCAGTATTTT.

The chain recombines TRBV2 with TRBJ1-2, with 7 bases that match TRBD1. The V and J ends lost 5 bases and 5 bases, in that order; junction bases with no gene match: 5. The germline V gene encodes CDR1 SNHLY and CDR2 FYNNEI. The length of the CDR3 is 13 residues. The CDR3 DNA is TGTGCCAGCAGTTACACAGGGGTTTATGGCTACACCTTC. Its translation: CASSYTGVYGYTF. The full variable domain, rest sourced from reference TRBV2 and TRBJ1-2, is EPEVTQTPSHQVTQMGQEVILRCVPISNHLYFYWYRQILGQKVEFLVSFYNNEISEKSEIFDDQFSVERPDGSNFTLKIRSTKLEDSAMYFCASSYTGVYGYTFGSGTRLTVV.

The V gene is TRBV19, the J gene TRBJ2-3, with 13 bases that match TRBD2. The length of the CDR3 is 17 residues. Per the germline V gene, CDR1 is LNHDA and CDR2 is SQIVND (reference sequence). The ends lost 5 bases at V and 5 bases at J; junction bases unmatched: 10. The CDR3 protein is CASSVGLAGARGDTQYF. In nucleotides, the CDR3 is TGTGCCAGTAGTGTCGGACTAGCGGGGGCCCGGGGAGATACGCAGTATTTT.

The chain carries TRBV7-9 and TRBJ1-2, with 10 bases matching TRBD1. This CDR3 is built from 14 residues. Germline V CDR1 and CDR2: SEHNR, FQNEAQ (reference sequence). V was clipped by 5 bases and J by 4 bases; unmatched bases: 4. CDR3 coding DNA: TGTGCCAGCAGCAACGACAGGGGGCTCTATGGCTACACCTTC. This sequence encodes CASSNDRGLYGYTF.

The rearrangement joins TRBV9 to TRBJ1-3, with TRBD1 as a possible D gene (6 bases). CDR1 is SGDLS, CDR2 YYNGEE, per germline. V shed 0 bases and J shed 4 bases, with 14 bases lying between them. There are 16 residues in the CDR3. The CDR3 DNA sequence: TGTGCCAGCAGCGTAGGTGGGGGGGCGATAGGAAACACCATATATTTT. It codes for CASSVGGGAIGNTIYF.

This clone has a single count. This CDR3 is also generated by other DNA sequences in the sample. The chain is built from TRBV7-9 and TRBJ1-1; D is unresolved. Germline V gene lookup returns CDR1 SEHNR and CDR2 FQNEAQ (reference sequence). Trimming removed 3 bases at V and 0 bases at J, with 5 bases between. The CDR3 covers 13 residues. The CDR3 loop is CASSLDMNTEAFF. The CDR3 nucleotides read TGTGCCAGCAGCTTGGATATGAACACTGAAGCTTTCTTT. Drawing the rest from reference TRBV7-9 and TRBJ1-1, the complete variable domain is DTGVSQNPRHKITKRGQNVTFRCDPISEHNRLYWYRQTLGQGPEFLTYFQNEAQLEKSRLLSDRFSAERPKGSFSTLEIQRTEQGDSAMYLCASSLDMNTEAFFGQGTRLTVV.

The chain couples TRBV29-1 to TRBJ1-6; D possibly corresponds to TRBD1 (5 bases). In germline, CDR1 is SQVTM, CDR2 ANQGSEA. The CDR3 has 13 amino acids. V lost 4 bases and J lost 6, with 10 bases in between. CDR3 sequence reads: CSVGWDPNSPLHF. DNA of the CDR3: TGCAGCGTTGGCTGGGACCCTAATTCACCCCTCCACTTT. Complete variable domain (other parts from reference TRBV29-1 and TRBJ1-6): SAVISQKPSRDICQRGTSLTIQCQVDSQVTMMFWYRQQPGQSLTLIATANQGSEATYESGFVIDKFPISRPNLTFSTLTVSNMSPEDSSIYLCSVGWDPNSPLHFGNGTRLTVT.

V gene TRBV7-9 combines with J gene TRBJ1-4; weak D call: TRBD1 (6 bases). Looked up from germline, CDR1 is SEHNR and CDR2 is FQNEAQ (reference sequence). The CDR3 runs to 14 residues. V lost 1 base to trimming and J lost 7 bases, with 10 bases between them. In DNA, the CDR3 is TGTGCCAGCAGCTTAGGGACAGTGGGTGAAAAACTGTTTTTT. It yields the protein CASSLGTVGEKLFF.